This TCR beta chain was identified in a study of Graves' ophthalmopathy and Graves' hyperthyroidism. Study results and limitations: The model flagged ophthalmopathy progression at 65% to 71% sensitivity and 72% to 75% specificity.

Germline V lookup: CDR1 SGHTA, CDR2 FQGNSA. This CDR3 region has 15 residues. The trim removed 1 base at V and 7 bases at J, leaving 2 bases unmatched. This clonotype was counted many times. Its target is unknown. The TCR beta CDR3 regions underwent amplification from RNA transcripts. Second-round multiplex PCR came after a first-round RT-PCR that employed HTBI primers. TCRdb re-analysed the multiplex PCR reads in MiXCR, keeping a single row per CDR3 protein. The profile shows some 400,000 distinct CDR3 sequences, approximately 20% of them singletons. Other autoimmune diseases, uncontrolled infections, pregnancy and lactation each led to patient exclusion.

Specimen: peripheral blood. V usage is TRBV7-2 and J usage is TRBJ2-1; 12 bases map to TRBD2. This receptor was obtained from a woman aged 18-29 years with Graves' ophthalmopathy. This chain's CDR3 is CASSLGLAGGNEQFF. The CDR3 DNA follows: TGTGCCAGCAGCTTAGGGCTAGCGGGAGGGAATGAGCAGTTCTTC. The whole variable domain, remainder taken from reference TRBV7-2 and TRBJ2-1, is GAGVSQSPSNKVTEKGKDVELRCDPISGHTALYWYRQSLGQGLEFLIYFQGNSAPDKSGLPSDRFSAERTGGSVSTLTIQRTQQEDSAVYLCASSLGLAGGNEQFFGPGTRLTVL.